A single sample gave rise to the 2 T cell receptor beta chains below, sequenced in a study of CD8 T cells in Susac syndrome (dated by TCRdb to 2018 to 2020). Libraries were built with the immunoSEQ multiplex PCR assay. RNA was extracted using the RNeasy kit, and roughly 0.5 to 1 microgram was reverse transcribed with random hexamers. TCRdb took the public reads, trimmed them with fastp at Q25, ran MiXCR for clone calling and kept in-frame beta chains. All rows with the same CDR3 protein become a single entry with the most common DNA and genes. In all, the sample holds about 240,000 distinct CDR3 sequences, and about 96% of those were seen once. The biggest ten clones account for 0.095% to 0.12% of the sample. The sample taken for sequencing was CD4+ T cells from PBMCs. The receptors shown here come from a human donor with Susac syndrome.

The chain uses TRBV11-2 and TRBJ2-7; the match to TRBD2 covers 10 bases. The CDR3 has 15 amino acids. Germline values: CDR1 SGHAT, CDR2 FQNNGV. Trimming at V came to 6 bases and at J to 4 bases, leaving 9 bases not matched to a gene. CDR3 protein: CASRPTSGNRYEQYF. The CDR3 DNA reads TGTGCCAGCAGACCTACTAGCGGGAATAGGTACGAGCAGTACTTC.

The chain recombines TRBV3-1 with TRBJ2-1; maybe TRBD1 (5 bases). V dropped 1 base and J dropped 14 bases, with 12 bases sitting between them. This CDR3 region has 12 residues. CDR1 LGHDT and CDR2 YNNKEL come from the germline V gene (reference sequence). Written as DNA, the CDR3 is TGTGCCAGCAGCCAAGTAAGGGGAAGAGAGTTCTTC. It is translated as CASSQVRGREFF.